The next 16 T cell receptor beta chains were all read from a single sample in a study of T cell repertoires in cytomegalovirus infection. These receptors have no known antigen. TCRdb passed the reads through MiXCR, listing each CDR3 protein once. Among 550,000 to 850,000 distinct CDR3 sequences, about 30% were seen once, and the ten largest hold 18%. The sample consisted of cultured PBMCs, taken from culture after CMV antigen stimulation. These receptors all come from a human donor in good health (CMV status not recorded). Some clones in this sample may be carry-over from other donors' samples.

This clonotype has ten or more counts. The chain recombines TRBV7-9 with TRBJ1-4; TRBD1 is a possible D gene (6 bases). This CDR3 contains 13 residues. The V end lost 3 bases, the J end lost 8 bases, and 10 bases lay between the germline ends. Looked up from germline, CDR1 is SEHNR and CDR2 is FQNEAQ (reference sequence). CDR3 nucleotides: TGTGCCAGCAGCTTGGCAGGGGAGGAAAAACTGTTTTTT. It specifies CASSLAGEEKLFF.

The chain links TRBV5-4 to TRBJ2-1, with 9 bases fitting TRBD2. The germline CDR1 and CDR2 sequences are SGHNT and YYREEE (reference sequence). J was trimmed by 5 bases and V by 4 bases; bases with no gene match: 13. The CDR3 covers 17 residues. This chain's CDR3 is CASSTEDLAGLDNEQFF. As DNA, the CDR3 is TGTGCCAGCAGCACCGAAGACCTAGCGGGACTAGACAATGAGCAGTTCTTC.

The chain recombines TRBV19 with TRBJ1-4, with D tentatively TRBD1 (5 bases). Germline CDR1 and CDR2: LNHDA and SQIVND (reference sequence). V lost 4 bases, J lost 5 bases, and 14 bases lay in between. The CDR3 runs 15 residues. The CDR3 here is CASSTRGRGNEKLFF. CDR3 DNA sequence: TGTGCCAGTAGTACCAGAGGGAGGGGAAATGAAAAACTGTTTTTT.

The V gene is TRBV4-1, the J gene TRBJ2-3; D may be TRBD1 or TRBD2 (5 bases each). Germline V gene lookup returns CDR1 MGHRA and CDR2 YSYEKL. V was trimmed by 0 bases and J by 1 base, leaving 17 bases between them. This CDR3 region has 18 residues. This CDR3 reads CASSQDLGEFGGTDTQYF. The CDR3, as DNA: TGCGCCAGCAGCCAAGATTTGGGGGAGTTTGGTGGCACAGATACGCAGTATTTT.

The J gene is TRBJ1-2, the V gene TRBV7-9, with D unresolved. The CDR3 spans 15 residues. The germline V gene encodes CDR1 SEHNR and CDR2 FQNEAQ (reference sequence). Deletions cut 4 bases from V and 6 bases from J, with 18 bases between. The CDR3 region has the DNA TGTGCCAGCAGCTCCCCCCGACGGAGTCCGGATGGCTACACCTTC. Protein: CASSSPRRSPDGYTF.

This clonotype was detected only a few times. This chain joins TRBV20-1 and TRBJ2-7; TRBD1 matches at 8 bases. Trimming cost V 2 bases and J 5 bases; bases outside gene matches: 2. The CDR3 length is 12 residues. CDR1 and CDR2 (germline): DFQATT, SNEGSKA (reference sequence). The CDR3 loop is CSARSGGDEQYF. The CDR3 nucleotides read TGCAGTGCTAGATCAGGGGGCGACGAGCAGTACTTC.

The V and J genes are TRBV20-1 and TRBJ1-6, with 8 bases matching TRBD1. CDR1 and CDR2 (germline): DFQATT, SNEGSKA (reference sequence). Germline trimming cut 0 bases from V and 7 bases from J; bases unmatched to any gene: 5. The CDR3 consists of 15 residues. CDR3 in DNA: TGCAGTGCTAGAGATGGAACAGGGGGGAATTCACCCCTCCACTTT. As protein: CSARDGTGGNSPLHF.

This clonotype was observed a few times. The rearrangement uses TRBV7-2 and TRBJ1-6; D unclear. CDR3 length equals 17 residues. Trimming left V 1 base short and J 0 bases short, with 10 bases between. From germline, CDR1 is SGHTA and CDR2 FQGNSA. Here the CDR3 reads CASSLVSGSSYNSPLHF. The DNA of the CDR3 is TGTGCCAGCAGCTTAGTTTCGGGCAGCTCCTATAATTCACCCCTCCACTTT.

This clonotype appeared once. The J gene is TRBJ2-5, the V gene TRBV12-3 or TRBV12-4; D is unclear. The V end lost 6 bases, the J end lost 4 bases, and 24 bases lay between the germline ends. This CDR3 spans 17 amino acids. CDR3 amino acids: CASSSTLSPQRRETQYF. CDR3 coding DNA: TGTGCCAGCAGCTCCACCCTAAGCCCCCAGAGGCGAGAGACCCAGTACTTC.

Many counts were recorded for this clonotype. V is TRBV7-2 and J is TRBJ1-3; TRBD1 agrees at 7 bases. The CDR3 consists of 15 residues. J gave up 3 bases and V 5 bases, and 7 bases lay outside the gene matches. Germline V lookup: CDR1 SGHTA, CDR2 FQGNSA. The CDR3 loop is CASSQRRGLGNTIYF. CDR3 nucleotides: TGTGCCAGCAGCCAAAGGAGGGGGCTTGGAAACACCATATATTTT.

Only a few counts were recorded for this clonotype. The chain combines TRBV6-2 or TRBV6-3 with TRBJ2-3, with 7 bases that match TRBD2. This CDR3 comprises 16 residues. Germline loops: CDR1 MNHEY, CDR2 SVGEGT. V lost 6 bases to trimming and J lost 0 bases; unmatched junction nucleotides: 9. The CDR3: CASSRVRGSSTDTQYF. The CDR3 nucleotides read TGTGCCAGCAGCCGGGTGCGGGGGAGCAGCACAGATACGCAGTATTTT.

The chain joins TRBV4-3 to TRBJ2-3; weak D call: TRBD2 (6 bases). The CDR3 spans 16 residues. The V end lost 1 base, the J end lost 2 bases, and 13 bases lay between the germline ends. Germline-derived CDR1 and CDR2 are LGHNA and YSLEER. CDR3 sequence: CASSQVSTRYTDTQYF. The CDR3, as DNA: TGCGCCAGCAGCCAAGTTTCGACTAGGTACACAGATACGCAGTATTTT.

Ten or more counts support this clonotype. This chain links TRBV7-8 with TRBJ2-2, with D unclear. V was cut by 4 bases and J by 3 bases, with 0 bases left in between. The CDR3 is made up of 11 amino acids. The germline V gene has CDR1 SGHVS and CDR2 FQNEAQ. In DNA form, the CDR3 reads TGTGCCAGCAGCTACACCGGGGAGCTGTTTTTT. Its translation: CASSYTGELFF.

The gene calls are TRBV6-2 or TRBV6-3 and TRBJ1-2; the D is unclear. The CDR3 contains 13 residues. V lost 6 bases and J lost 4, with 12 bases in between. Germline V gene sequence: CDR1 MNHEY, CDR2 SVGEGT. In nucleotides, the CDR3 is TGTGCCAGCAGGCCCGACACCACCTATGGCTACACCTTC. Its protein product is CASRPDTTYGYTF.

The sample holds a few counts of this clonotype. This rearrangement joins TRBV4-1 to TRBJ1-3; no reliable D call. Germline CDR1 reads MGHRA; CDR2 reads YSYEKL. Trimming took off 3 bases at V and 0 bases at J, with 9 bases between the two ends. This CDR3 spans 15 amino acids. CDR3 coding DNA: TGCGCCAGCAGCCACGACGGTCCCTCTGGAAACACCATATATTTT. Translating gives CASSHDGPSGNTIYF.

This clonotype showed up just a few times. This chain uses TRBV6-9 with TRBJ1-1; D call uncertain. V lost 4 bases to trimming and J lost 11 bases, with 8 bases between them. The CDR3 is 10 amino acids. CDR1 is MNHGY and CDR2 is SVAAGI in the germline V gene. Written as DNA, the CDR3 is TGTGCCAGCAGTTTGATGATGGCTTTCTTT. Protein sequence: CASSLMMAFF.